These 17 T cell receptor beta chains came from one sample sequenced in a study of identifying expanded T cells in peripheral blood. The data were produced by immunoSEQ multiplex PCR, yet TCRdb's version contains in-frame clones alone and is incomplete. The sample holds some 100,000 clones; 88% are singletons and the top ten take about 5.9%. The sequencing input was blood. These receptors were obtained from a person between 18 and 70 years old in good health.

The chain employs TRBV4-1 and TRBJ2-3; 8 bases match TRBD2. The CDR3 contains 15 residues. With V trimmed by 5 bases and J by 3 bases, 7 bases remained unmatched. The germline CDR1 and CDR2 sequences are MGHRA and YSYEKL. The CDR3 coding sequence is TGCGCCAGCAGCATTGGGACTAGGGGGACAGATACGCAGTATTTT. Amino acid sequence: CASSIGTRGTDTQYF.

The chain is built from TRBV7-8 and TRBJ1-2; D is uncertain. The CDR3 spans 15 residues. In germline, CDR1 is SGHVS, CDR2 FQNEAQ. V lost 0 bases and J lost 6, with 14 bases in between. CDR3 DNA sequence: TGTGCCAGCAGCTTAGCCCGTCTGGCATCGCATGGCTACACCTTC. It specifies CASSLARLASHGYTF.

This CDR3 reads CASSQSGYTEAFF. As DNA, the CDR3 is TGTGCCAGCTCACAGTCCGGCTACACTGAAGCTTTCTTT. The chain has TRBV18 and TRBJ1-1, with D unresolved. Deletions cut 4 bases from V and 3 bases from J, with 9 bases between. This CDR3 is built from 13 residues. Germline assignment: CDR1 KGHSH and CDR2 LQKENI.

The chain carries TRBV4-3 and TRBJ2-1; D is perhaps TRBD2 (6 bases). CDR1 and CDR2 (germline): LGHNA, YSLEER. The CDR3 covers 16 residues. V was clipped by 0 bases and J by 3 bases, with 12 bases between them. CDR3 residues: CASSQDPGSNYNEQFF. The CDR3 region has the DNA TGCGCCAGCAGCCAAGACCCCGGGAGTAACTACAATGAGCAGTTCTTC.

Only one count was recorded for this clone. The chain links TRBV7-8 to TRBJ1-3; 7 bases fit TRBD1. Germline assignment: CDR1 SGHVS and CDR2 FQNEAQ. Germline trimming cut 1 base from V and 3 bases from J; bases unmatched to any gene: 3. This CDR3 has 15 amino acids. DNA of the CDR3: TGTGCCAGCAGCTTAGAGGGGGCCCTTGGAAACACCATATATTTT. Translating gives CASSLEGALGNTIYF.

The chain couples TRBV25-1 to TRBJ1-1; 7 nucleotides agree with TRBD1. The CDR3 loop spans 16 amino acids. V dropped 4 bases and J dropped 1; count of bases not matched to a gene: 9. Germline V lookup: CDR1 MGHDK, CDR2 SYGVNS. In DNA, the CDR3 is TGTGCCAGCAGTGTATGGACAGGAGGGGGGAACACTGAAGCTTTCTTT. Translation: CASSVWTGGGNTEAFF.

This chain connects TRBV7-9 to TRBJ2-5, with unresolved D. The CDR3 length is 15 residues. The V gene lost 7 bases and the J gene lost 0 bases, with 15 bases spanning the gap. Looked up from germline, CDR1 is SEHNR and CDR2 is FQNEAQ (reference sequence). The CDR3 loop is CASTPRTTDQETQYF. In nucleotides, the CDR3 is TGTGCCAGCACCCCGAGAACCACCGACCAAGAGACCCAGTACTTC.

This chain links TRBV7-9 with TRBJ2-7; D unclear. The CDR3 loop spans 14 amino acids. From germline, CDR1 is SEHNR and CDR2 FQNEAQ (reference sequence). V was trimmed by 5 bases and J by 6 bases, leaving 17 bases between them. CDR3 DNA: TGTGCCAGCAGCCCCACGGGCAAATTGGGCGAGCAGTACTTC. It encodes CASSPTGKLGEQYF.

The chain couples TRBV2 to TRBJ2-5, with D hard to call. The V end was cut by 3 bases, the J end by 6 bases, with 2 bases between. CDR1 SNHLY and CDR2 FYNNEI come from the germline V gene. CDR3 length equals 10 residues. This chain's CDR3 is CASSDKTQYF. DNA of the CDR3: TGTGCCAGCAGTGACAAGACCCAGTACTTC.

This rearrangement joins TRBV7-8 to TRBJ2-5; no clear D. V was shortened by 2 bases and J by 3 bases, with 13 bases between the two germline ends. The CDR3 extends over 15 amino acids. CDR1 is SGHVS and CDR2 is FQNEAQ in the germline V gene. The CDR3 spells CASSLRRPREETQYF. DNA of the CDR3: TGTGCCAGCAGCTTAAGACGTCCCAGAGAAGAGACCCAGTACTTC. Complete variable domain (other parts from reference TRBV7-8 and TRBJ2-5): GAGVSQSPRYKVAKRGQDVALRCDPISGHVSLFWYQQALGQGPEFLTYFQNEAQLDKSGLPSDRFFAERPEGSVSTLKIQRTQQEDSAVYLCASSLRRPREETQYFGPGTRLLVL.

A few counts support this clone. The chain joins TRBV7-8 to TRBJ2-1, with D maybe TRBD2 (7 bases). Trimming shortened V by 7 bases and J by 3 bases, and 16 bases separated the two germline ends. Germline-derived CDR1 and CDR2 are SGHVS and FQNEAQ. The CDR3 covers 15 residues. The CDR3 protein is CASTGGPGNYNEQFF. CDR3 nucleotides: TGTGCCAGCACCGGGGGGCCAGGGAACTACAATGAGCAGTTCTTC.

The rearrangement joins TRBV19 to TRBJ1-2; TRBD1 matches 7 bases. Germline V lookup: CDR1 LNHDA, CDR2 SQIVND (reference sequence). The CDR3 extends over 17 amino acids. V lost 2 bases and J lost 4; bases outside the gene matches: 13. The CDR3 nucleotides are TGTGCCAGTAGTATACCCCTGGTAGGGGGCGAAGGCTATGGCTACACCTTC. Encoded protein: CASSIPLVGGEGYGYTF.

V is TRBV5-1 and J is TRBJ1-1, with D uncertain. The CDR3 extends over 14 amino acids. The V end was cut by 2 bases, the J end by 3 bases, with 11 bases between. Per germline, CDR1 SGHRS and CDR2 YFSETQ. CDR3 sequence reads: CASSFLSIHTEAFF. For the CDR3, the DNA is TGCGCCAGCAGCTTCTTGAGTATCCACACTGAAGCTTTCTTT.

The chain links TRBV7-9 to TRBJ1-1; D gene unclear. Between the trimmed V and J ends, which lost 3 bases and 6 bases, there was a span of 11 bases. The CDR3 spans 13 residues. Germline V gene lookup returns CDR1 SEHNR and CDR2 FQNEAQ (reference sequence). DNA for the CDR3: TGTGCCAGCAGCTTGAGGCAGGTAGCTGAAGCTTTCTTT. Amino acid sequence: CASSLRQVAEAFF.

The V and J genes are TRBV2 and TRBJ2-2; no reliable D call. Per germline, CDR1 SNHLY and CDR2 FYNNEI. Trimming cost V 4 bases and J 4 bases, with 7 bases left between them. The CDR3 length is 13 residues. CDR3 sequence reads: CASSGHGTGELFF. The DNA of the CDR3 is TGTGCCAGCAGTGGACACGGCACCGGGGAGCTGTTTTTT.

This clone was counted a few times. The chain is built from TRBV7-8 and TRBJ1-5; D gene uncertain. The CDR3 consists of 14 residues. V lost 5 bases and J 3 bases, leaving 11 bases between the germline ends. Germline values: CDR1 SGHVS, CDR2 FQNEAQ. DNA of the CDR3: TGTGCCAGCAGCGCTCGGATTACCAATCAGCCCCAGCATTTT. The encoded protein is CASSARITNQPQHF. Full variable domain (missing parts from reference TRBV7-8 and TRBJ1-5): GAGVSQSPRYKVAKRGQDVALRCDPISGHVSLFWYQQALGQGPEFLTYFQNEAQLDKSGLPSDRFFAERPEGSVSTLKIQRTQQEDSAVYLCASSARITNQPQHFGDGTRLSIL.

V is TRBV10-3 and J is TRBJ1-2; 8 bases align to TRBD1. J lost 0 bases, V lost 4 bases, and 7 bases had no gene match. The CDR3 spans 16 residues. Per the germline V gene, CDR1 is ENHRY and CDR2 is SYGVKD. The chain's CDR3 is CAISGETGVTNYGYTF. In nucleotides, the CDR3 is TGTGCCATCAGTGGAGAGACAGGGGTTACTAACTATGGCTACACCTTC.